The rows below give T cell receptor beta chains drawn from one sample of a study of T cell responses to AZD1222 COVID-19 vaccine. TCRdb's table, derived via immunoSEQ multiplex PCR, lists solely in-frame clones and lacks some. The table records 77,000 or so clones, 88% of them present only once. The sample consisted of peripheral blood, taken on day 0 of AZD1222 vaccination. These receptors all come from an adult in good health. Both conserved end residues are trimmed from each CDR3. Each record gives: J gene, D gene, CDR3 length, clone size, V gene, CDR3 protein. D genes are given only for firm matches. Size is omitted from some rows. Given values are once, few, many or a class for expanded clones.

>TRBJ2-7|TRBD1|12|.|TRBV24-1
ATSDGRGNYEQY
>TRBJ2-5|.|10|.|TRBV28
ASTQNQETQY
>TRBJ2-3|TRBD2|14|.|TRBV4-2
ASSQGEAGGTDTQY
>TRBJ1-5|.|10|.|TRBV28
ASSPTGQPQH
>TRBJ2-5|.|14|few|TRBV5-4
ASSLAVGLHQETQY
>TRBJ2-1|TRBD2|15|.|TRBV7-2
ASSLMPAGGGYNEQF
>TRBJ2-7|.|11|few|TRBV15
ATSDRGGYEQY
>TRBJ2-1|.|13|.|TRBV3-1/TRBV3-2
ASSQGSPPYNEQF
>TRBJ2-7|TRBD2|13|.|TRBV7-8
ASSYGTTGGQEQY
>TRBJ1-1|.|12|.|TRBV5-4
ASSRDKANTEAF
>TRBJ2-5|.|13|.|TRBV5-1
ASRETSSSQETQY
>TRBJ1-6|.|12|once|TRBV9
ASSARILGSPLH
>TRBJ2-3|TRBD1|14|.|TRBV6-6
ASSYSWAGGYDTQY
>TRBJ1-1|.|10|.|TRBV30
AWSVSGNEAF
>TRBJ1-6|.|14|.|TRBV5-1
ASSRTQGPENSPLH
>TRBJ2-7|TRBD2|13|.|TRBV5-1
ASSPFREVGDEQY
>TRBJ2-7|TRBD1|11|.|TRBV6-5
ASSGTALYEQY
>TRBJ2-7|TRBD1|11|few|TRBV12-3/TRBV12-4
ASSVTGLSEQY
>TRBJ1-2|TRBD1|12|.|TRBV7-2
ASSLGVGGAGYT
>TRBJ2-1|.|13|.|TRBV7-8
ASSSLTRGASEQF
>TRBJ1-5|.|12|.|TRBV19
ASSPLLGNQPQH
>TRBJ2-1|.|11|once|TRBV2
ASSDVGSNEQF
>TRBJ1-5|.|12|.|TRBV6-5
ASSRRAQGQPQH
>TRBJ2-7|.|10|.|TRBV18
ASSGTGSEQY
>TRBJ1-4|.|13|.|TRBV19
ASGGHSDYNEKLF
>TRBJ2-7|TRBD1|15|.|TRBV6-1
ASSEFKRTGMAYEQY
>TRBJ1-6|.|12|.|TRBV7-9
ASSLGLPNSPLH